These 13 T cell receptor beta chains share one sample of origin, sequenced in a study of T cell responses to AZD1222 COVID-19 vaccine. The assay was immunoSEQ multiplex PCR, and TCRdb's table has in-frame clones only and misses some. Among just under 95,000 clones listed, about nine tenths were seen once. The sample was peripheral blood, taken on day 0 of AZD1222 vaccination. The receptor set was obtained from an adult in good health.

The gene calls are TRBV3-1 (or the pseudogene TRBV3-2) and TRBJ1-6; the match to TRBD1 covers 7 bases. CDR3 length equals 18 residues. CDR1 and CDR2 from the germline V gene are LGHDT and YNNKEL (reference sequence). Trimming took 4 bases from V and 7 from J; bases not matched to a gene: 16. The CDR3 sequence is CASSLSVGRGRRNSPLHF. The CDR3 DNA reads TGTGCCAGCAGCCTGAGCGTAGGTAGGGGGCGTCGAAATTCACCCCTCCACTTT.

As DNA, the CDR3 is TGTGCCAGCAGTTACGGGGAGGGAGGAGGCTACACCTTC. It yields the protein CASSYGEGGGYTF. This chain connects TRBV6-5 to TRBJ1-2; D remains ambiguous. Germline CDR1 reads MNHEY; CDR2 reads SVGAGI. V lost 2 bases and J lost 8, with 12 bases in between. The CDR3 runs to 13 residues.

The chain combines TRBV29-1 with TRBJ1-2; 10 bases are shared with TRBD1. The junction had 4 bases not matched to a gene; V was cut back by 4 bases and J by 8 bases. The CDR3 has 12 amino acids. The germline V gene encodes CDR1 SQVTM and CDR2 ANQGSEA. CDR3 residues: CSVAGQGEGYTF. The CDR3 DNA reads TGCAGCGTTGCTGGACAGGGGGAAGGCTACACCTTC.

CDR3 sequence reads: CASSPAGRGAYGSDTQYF. The CDR3 DNA is TGTGCCAGCAGCCCCGCCGGACGGGGGGCCTATGGTTCAGATACGCAGTATTTT. V is TRBV7-2 and J is TRBJ2-3; the D gene is possibly TRBD2 (7 bases). This CDR3 has 18 residues. Trimming shortened V by 5 bases and J by 4 bases, and 25 bases separated the two germline ends. In germline, CDR1 is SGHTA, CDR2 FQGNSA.

The chain carries TRBV10-3 and TRBJ2-1, with D unclear. The V gene lost 2 bases and the J gene lost 6 bases, with 5 bases spanning the gap. Germline loops: CDR1 ENHRY, CDR2 SYGVKD. The CDR3 is made up of 12 amino acids. In DNA, the CDR3 is TGTGCCATCAGTGAGGCACTCAATGAGCAGTTCTTC. Protein product: CAISEALNEQFF.

This clone was detected only once. V and J are TRBV5-4 and TRBJ1-1; D gene ambiguous. The CDR3 runs 15 residues. Looked up from germline, CDR1 is SGHNT and CDR2 is YYREEE (reference sequence). Deletions cut 1 base from V and 1 base from J, with 11 bases between. The CDR3 is CASSLLQLTNTEAFF. The CDR3 bases are TGTGCCAGCAGCTTGTTACAGCTAACGAACACTGAAGCTTTCTTT.

The chain combines TRBV24-1 with TRBJ1-2; D is unclear. The V end lost 3 bases, the J end lost 2 bases, and 18 bases lay between the germline ends. The CDR3 has 17 amino acids. The germline gives CDR1 KGHDR, CDR2 SFDVKD. The CDR3 reads CATSDLILETRNYGYTF. CDR3 nucleotides: TGTGCCACCAGTGATCTTATCCTAGAGACTCGAAACTATGGCTACACCTTC.

As for this clone: The sample carries other DNA sequences with the same CDR3. This chain joins TRBV2 and TRBJ2-7; 9 bases map to TRBD1. V lost 7 bases to trimming and J lost 7 bases; unmatched junction nucleotides: 14. Germline V gives CDR1 SNHLY, CDR2 FYNNEI. There are 15 residues in the CDR3. CDR3 sequence reads: CASTLQGASVYEQYF. DNA of the CDR3: TGTGCCAGCACCTTACAGGGGGCGTCGGTCTATGAGCAGTACTTC.

This sequence joins TRBV14 and TRBJ2-1; the D gene is possibly TRBD1 (6 bases). Trimming removed 4 bases at V and 0 bases at J, with 13 bases between. The CDR3 runs to 16 residues. Germline assignment: CDR1 SGHDN and CDR2 FVKESK. Here the CDR3 reads CASSRGRQASYNEQFF. As DNA, the CDR3 is TGTGCCAGCAGCCGAGGGAGACAGGCCTCCTACAATGAGCAGTTCTTC.

The chain links TRBV3-1 (or the pseudogene TRBV3-2) to TRBJ1-2; 8 bases are a match to TRBD1. Trimming cost V 4 bases and J 2 bases; bases outside gene matches: 0. The germline V gene encodes CDR1 LGHDT and CDR2 YNNKEL (reference sequence). This CDR3 has 13 residues. In nucleotides, the CDR3 is TGTGCCAGCAGCCGGACAGGGAACTATGGCTACACCTTC. It translates to CASSRTGNYGYTF.

This chain connects TRBV6-6 to TRBJ2-7; 10 nucleotides match TRBD1. J lost 6 bases, V lost 6 bases, and 11 bases had no gene match. CDR3 length equals 15 residues. CDR1 and CDR2 from the germline V gene are MNHNY and SVGAGI (reference sequence). CDR3 coding DNA: TGTGCCAGCAGGATCGACAGGGGGCATGCGGGCGAGCAGTACTTC. This encodes CASRIDRGHAGEQYF.

V is TRBV4-2 and J is TRBJ2-5; TRBD2 agrees at 9 bases. V lost 2 bases, J lost 5 bases, and 6 bases stayed unmatched. Looked up from germline, CDR1 is LGHNA and CDR2 is YNFKEQ. This CDR3 contains 15 residues. DNA of the CDR3: TGTGCCAGCAGCCAAAAAGCGGGAGGCGGGGAGACCCAGTACTTC. Protein: CASSQKAGGGETQYF.

V gene TRBV28 combines with J gene TRBJ1-3; D gene ambiguous. Germline CDR1 MDHEN, CDR2 SYDVKM. This CDR3 spans 14 amino acids. Trimming pared 8 bases from V and 0 bases from J, leaving 11 bases between. The DNA of the CDR3 is TGTGCCAGCCTTGGCGGAGACTCTGGAAACACCATATATTTT. This sequence encodes CASLGGDSGNTIYF.